The 27 T cell receptor beta chains listed next were all sequenced from one sample in a study of blood T cell repertoires in COVID-19. The data were produced by immunoSEQ multiplex PCR, yet TCRdb's version contains in-frame clones alone and is incomplete. The data show approximately 90,000 clones, with roughly 84% seen just once and approximately 4.4% held by the top ten. The sequenced sample consisted of peripheral blood. The receptors come from a woman over 75 with acute or convalescent COVID-19.

The chain uses TRBV7-6 and TRBJ2-2; D remains ambiguous. Germline CDR1 SGHVS, CDR2 FNYEAQ. This CDR3 is built from 14 residues. Trimming removed 5 bases at V and 0 bases at J, with 7 bases between. CDR3 sequence: CASSPPTNTGELFF. DNA for the CDR3: TGTGCCAGCAGCCCCCCCACGAACACCGGGGAGCTGTTTTTT.

V and J are TRBV5-4 and TRBJ1-1; TRBD1 matches 7 bases. V lost 3 bases, J lost 7 bases, and 3 bases stayed unmatched. There are 12 residues in the CDR3. From germline, CDR1 is SGHNT and CDR2 YYREEE (reference sequence). The chain's CDR3 is CASSSQGSEAFF. The CDR3 DNA reads as TGTGCCAGCAGCTCACAGGGGAGTGAAGCTTTCTTT.

The rearrangement joins TRBV7-2 to TRBJ2-1; 8 bases are a match to TRBD2. The CDR3 is 17 amino acids. V gave up 4 bases and J gave up 4 bases; unmatched junction bases: 12. Germline V gene sequence: CDR1 SGHTA, CDR2 FQGNSA. The CDR3 here is CASSSISILAEYNEQFF. CDR3 bases: TGTGCCAGCAGCTCGATTAGCATACTAGCGGAGTACAATGAGCAGTTCTTC.

This chain joins TRBV19 and TRBJ2-6; D is unresolved. Germline lookup yields CDR1 LNHDA and CDR2 SQIVND (reference sequence). The V and J ends lost 6 bases and 0 bases respectively, with 15 bases between them. The CDR3 is made up of 17 amino acids. In nucleotides, the CDR3 is TGTGCCAGTAGGCGCCCCCTCTCGAGCTCTGGGGCCAACGTCCTGACTTTC. This codes for CASRRPLSSSGANVLTF.

The chain is built from TRBV28 and TRBJ1-2, with D possibly TRBD1 on 5 matching bases. The ends were cut back, 2 bases at V and 5 bases at J, with 15 bases in the middle. Germline V CDR1 and CDR2: MDHEN, SYDVKM. The CDR3 runs 15 residues. DNA for the CDR3: TGTGCCAGCAGTTTAGGGCGTGGGGGGAAATATGGCTACACCTTC. Translation gives CASSLGRGGKYGYTF.

This sequence joins TRBV10-3 and TRBJ2-1, with a possible D match to TRBD2 (6 bases). Germline CDR1 reads ENHRY; CDR2 reads SYGVKD. The V end was cut by 6 bases, the J end by 7 bases, with 16 bases between. This CDR3 is 14 amino acids long. The CDR3 nucleotides are TGTGCCATCAGGGCCCGGGAGAGTGGAAATGAGCAGTTCTTC. This translates into CAIRARESGNEQFF.

The chain has TRBV2 and TRBJ2-1, with 7 nucleotides matching TRBD2. The CDR3 totals 15 residues. Trimming took 8 bases from V and 4 from J; bases not matched to a gene: 11. Germline-derived CDR1 and CDR2 are SNHLY and FYNNEI. In DNA form, the CDR3 reads TGTGCCAGCCACAAGGGCGGGAGTATATACAATGAGCAGTTCTTC. This translates into CASHKGGSIYNEQFF.

The V and J genes are TRBV7-6 and TRBJ2-2; TRBD1 might be the D (5 bases). Per germline, CDR1 SGHVS and CDR2 FNYEAQ. CDR3 length: 14 amino acids. V shed 2 bases and J shed 1 base, with 5 bases lying between them. The CDR3 reads CASSLQGNTGELFF. DNA for the CDR3: TGTGCCAGCAGCTTACAGGGGAACACCGGGGAGCTGTTTTTT.

The rearrangement links TRBV9 to TRBJ2-2, with 8 bases fitting TRBD2. Germline loops: CDR1 SGDLS, CDR2 YYNGEE. The CDR3 length is 16 residues. Trimming at V came to 3 bases and at J to 6 bases, leaving 10 bases not matched to a gene. The CDR3 is CASSAHGGAVSGELFF. DNA for the CDR3: TGTGCCAGCAGCGCCCACGGGGGGGCCGTATCCGGGGAGCTGTTTTTT.

This chain joins TRBV19 and TRBJ2-7; 7 positions match TRBD2. Trimming at V came to 2 bases and at J to 3 bases, leaving 4 bases not matched to a gene. Germline lookup yields CDR1 LNHDA and CDR2 SQIVND (reference sequence). The CDR3 is 14 amino acids. The CDR3 sequence: CASSIRGSGYEQYF. The CDR3 bases are TGTGCCAGTAGTATACGCGGGAGTGGCTACGAGCAGTACTTC.

CDR3 in amino acids: CASSRRLAVGELFF. The CDR3 region has the DNA TGTGCCAGCAGTCGACGACTAGCGGTCGGGGAGCTGTTTTTT. The J gene is TRBJ2-2, the V gene TRBV5-6; 9 positions match TRBD2. J was trimmed by 7 bases and V by 5 bases; bases with no gene match: 6. Germline loops: CDR1 SGHDT, CDR2 YYEEEE. The length of the CDR3 is 14 residues.

This CDR3 is CAWIRRATRNTGELFF. The CDR3 DNA is TGTGCCTGGATAAGGAGAGCGACCAGGAACACCGGGGAGCTGTTTTTT. The V gene is TRBV30, the J gene TRBJ2-2; D remains ambiguous. V gave up 4 bases and J gave up 1 base, with 16 bases separating them. Germline CDR1 GTSNPN, CDR2 SVGIG (reference sequence). The CDR3 covers 16 residues. The whole variable domain, filled in from reference TRBV30 and TRBJ2-2, reads SQTIHQWPATLVQPVGSPLSLECTVEGTSNPNLYWYRQAAGRGLQLLFYSVGIGQISSEVPQNLSASRPQDRQFILSSKKLLLSDSGFYLCAWIRRATRNTGELFFGEGSRLTVL.

This chain connects TRBV24-1 to TRBJ2-1; TRBD2 matches 11 bases. Germline CDR1 KGHDR, CDR2 SFDVKD. This CDR3 is built from 16 residues. The V segment lost 4 bases and the J segment 6 bases; nucleotides outside the gene matches: 7. The chain's CDR3 is CATSDSGTSGANEQFF. CDR3 nucleotide sequence: TGTGCCACCAGTGACTCCGGGACTAGCGGAGCCAATGAGCAGTTCTTC.

The V call is TRBV3-1 (or the pseudogene TRBV3-2), the J call TRBJ2-5; D is possibly TRBD2 (6 bases). This CDR3 is 17 amino acids long. Per the germline V gene, CDR1 is LGHDT and CDR2 is YNNKEL (reference sequence). Trimming removed 3 bases at V and 2 bases at J, with 19 bases between. The DNA of the CDR3 is TGTGCCAGCAGCCATCCCTCGGGGGACTTCTCACAAGAGACCCAGTACTTC. Its protein is CASSHPSGDFSQETQYF.

This chain uses TRBV5-4 with TRBJ2-5; 10 bases fit TRBD2. Germline CDR1 reads SGHNT; CDR2 reads YYREEE (reference sequence). The CDR3 covers 17 residues. V lost 0 bases to trimming and J lost 5 bases; unmatched junction nucleotides: 10. The DNA for the CDR3 is TGTGCCAGCAGCTTGGGACTAGCGGGCTCCGCCACGGAGACCCAGTACTTC. Its translation is CASSLGLAGSATETQYF.

This clone was seen once. The chain employs TRBV12-3 or TRBV12-4 and TRBJ1-6; D is ambiguous. The V end lost 6 bases, the J end lost 10 bases, and 13 bases lay between the germline ends. This CDR3 has 13 amino acids. CDR3 bases: TGTGCCAGCAGCCAGGCTCCGGGGTCACCCCTCCACTTT. Translating it yields CASSQAPGSPLHF.

There are a few counts of this clone. The V gene is TRBV14, the J gene TRBJ1-4, with 7 bases that match TRBD1. V shed 4 bases and J 7 bases; nucleotides not matched to a gene: 9. This CDR3 has 15 amino acids. In germline, CDR1 is SGHDN, CDR2 FVKESK. CDR3 residues: CASSLLTGYGEKLFF. The CDR3 nucleotides are TGTGCCAGCAGCCTACTGACAGGGTACGGTGAAAAACTGTTTTTT.

The chain links TRBV10-2 to TRBJ1-5, with no clear D. Trimming removed 3 bases from V and 0 bases from J, with 9 bases in between. The CDR3 totals 15 residues. Per the germline V gene, CDR1 is WSHSY and CDR2 is SAAADI. CDR3 protein: CASSEATNSNQPQHF. The DNA for the CDR3 is TGCGCCAGCAGTGAAGCAACCAATAGCAATCAGCCCCAGCATTTT.

This clone was found a few times. V gene TRBV19 combines with J gene TRBJ1-3, with D uncertain. Per germline, CDR1 LNHDA and CDR2 SQIVND (reference sequence). Trimming stripped 1 base from V and 0 bases from J, with 7 bases between. CDR3 length: 15 amino acids. The CDR3 is CASSIAVLSGNTIYF. CDR3 in DNA: TGTGCCAGTAGTATAGCCGTCCTCTCTGGAAACACCATATATTTT. Full variable domain (missing parts from reference TRBV19 and TRBJ1-3): DGGITQSPKYLFRKEGQNVTLSCEQNLNHDAMYWYRQDPGQGLRLIYYSQIVNDFQKGDIAEGYSVSREKKESFPLTVTSAQKNPTAFYLCASSIAVLSGNTIYFGEGSWLTVV.

V and J are TRBV23-1 and TRBJ1-2; possible D gene TRBD1, 6 bases. TRBV23-1 carries the ORF label, with uncertain function. The CDR3 has 17 residues. V was pared by 4 bases and J by 6 bases, with 24 bases between. CDR3 sequence reads: CASSPGGAQEIGHGYTF. DNA of the CDR3: TGCGCCAGCAGTCCCGGGGGGGCCCAAGAGATCGGCCATGGCTACACCTTC.

J is TRBJ1-2 and V is TRBV12-5; 9 bases align to TRBD1. The CDR3 loop spans 17 amino acids. CDR1 and CDR2 (germline): LGHNT, FRNRAP. After removal of 0 bases from V and 8 bases from J, the junction contained 13 bases not matched to a gene. CDR3 nucleotide sequence: TGTGCTAGTGGTTTGGTACCGGGGACAGGGCTTTCCAGCGGCTACACCTTC. Translated: CASGLVPGTGLSSGYTF.

This chain uses TRBV6-6 with TRBJ1-5; D perhaps matches TRBD1 (5 bases). Trimming cost V 6 bases and J 0 bases, with 15 bases left between them. This CDR3 spans 16 amino acids. From germline, CDR1 is MNHNY and CDR2 SVGAGI (reference sequence). The CDR3 protein is CASSAHDRSSNQPQHF. The CDR3 DNA sequence: TGTGCCAGCAGCGCTCATGACAGATCTAGCAATCAGCCCCAGCATTTT.

The chain is built from TRBV10-3 and TRBJ1-2; 9 bases are a match to TRBD1. Germline V CDR1 and CDR2: ENHRY, SYGVKD. The CDR3 length is 15 residues. J was trimmed by 1 base and V by 2 bases; bases with no gene match: 2. This CDR3 reads CAISEGTGFNYGYTF. The CDR3 bases are TGTGCCATCAGTGAGGGGACAGGGTTTAACTATGGCTACACCTTC.

The V call is TRBV6-6, the J call TRBJ2-5, with D possibly matching TRBD1 (5 bases). Germline CDR1 is MNHNY and CDR2 is SVGAGI (reference sequence). Trimming took off 6 bases at V and 5 bases at J, with 10 bases between the two ends. CDR3 length: 12 residues. The CDR3 bases are TGTGCCAGCAGCGACAGTGGGGAGACCCAGTACTTC. Its translation is CASSDSGETQYF.

V and J are TRBV30 and TRBJ1-1; TRBD1 is a possible D gene (6 bases). This CDR3 spans 13 amino acids. Trimming took 3 bases from V and 1 from J, leaving 9 bases between them. Germline CDR1 GTSNPN, CDR2 SVGIG (reference sequence). CDR3 in amino acids: CAWRDSQNTEAFF. For the CDR3, the DNA is TGTGCCTGGAGGGACAGCCAGAACACTGAAGCTTTCTTT.

This clone was seen only a few times. V usage is TRBV7-3 and J usage is TRBJ2-3, with TRBD2 matching over 7 bases. From germline, CDR1 is SGHTA and CDR2 FQGTGA. This CDR3 spans 13 amino acids. The J segment lost 4 bases and the V segment lost 5 bases, leaving 3 bases of the junction unmatched. The CDR3 reads CASSPRGADTQYF. CDR3 bases: TGTGCCAGCAGCCCCCGGGGGGCAGATACGCAGTATTTT.

V gene TRBV5-1 combines with J gene TRBJ2-3, with TRBD1 as a possible D gene (5 bases). The germline V and J ends were trimmed by 6 bases and 6 bases, with 17 bases remaining between them. The CDR3 sequence is 14 residues long. Germline V gene data show CDR1 as SGHRS and CDR2 as YFSETQ. The chain's CDR3 is CASTSSPPGDTQYF. CDR3 bases: TGCGCCAGCACCTCCAGTCCCCCAGGGGATACGCAGTATTTT. Full variable domain (missing parts from reference TRBV5-1 and TRBJ2-3): KAGVTQTPRYLIKTRGQQVTLSCSPISGHRSVSWYQQTPGQGLQFLFEYFSETQRNKGNFPGRFSGRQFSNSRSEMNVSTLELGDSALYLCASTSSPPGDTQYFGPGTRLTVL.